The 27 T cell receptor beta chains reported below all come from one sample, sequenced in a study of PD-1 blockade in classical Hodgkin lymphoma. The protocol was immunoSEQ multiplex PCR, while the TCRdb copy is restricted to in-frame clones and leaves out a portion. Of about 94,000 clones in the sample, roughly nine tenths were seen once. Every patient relapsed after autologous stem cell transplantation, and brentuximab vedotin exposure varied. The sequencing here drew on peripheral blood mononuclear cells (PBMCs), taken before the second cycle of nivolumab. The receptor set was obtained from a human donor with classical Hodgkin lymphoma.

The genes are TRBV7-3 and TRBJ2-1; possibly TRBD2 for D (6 bases). The V end was cut by 3 bases, the J end by 15 bases, with 21 bases between. From germline, CDR1 is SGHTA and CDR2 FQGTGA. The CDR3 runs 14 residues. The CDR3 DNA follows: TGTGCCAGCAGCTTGGGGTCTAGTGCGGGATCCCTGTTCTTC. Protein product: CASSLGSSAGSLFF.

The gene calls are TRBV18 and TRBJ1-5; D is unclear. The V end was cut by 0 bases, the J end by 6 bases, with 6 bases between. The V gene's germline CDR1 is KGHSH and CDR2 LQKENI. CDR3 length: 13 amino acids. The CDR3: CASSPPNSQPQHF. The CDR3 region has the DNA TGTGCCAGCTCACCACCGAATTCTCAGCCCCAGCATTTT.

The chain uses TRBV2 and TRBJ2-1; D remains unclear. The V end lost 3 bases, the J end lost 6 bases, and 6 bases lay between the germline ends. The CDR3 is 12 residues long. Germline V CDR1 and CDR2: SNHLY, FYNNEI. CDR3 DNA sequence: TGTGCCAGCAGTGAGTTATCCAATGAGCAGTTCTTC. Translation: CASSELSNEQFF.

The chain couples TRBV19 to TRBJ2-1; possibly TRBD2 for D (5 bases). Germline values: CDR1 LNHDA, CDR2 SQIVND (reference sequence). With 1 base removed from V and 0 bases from J, the gap between germline ends came to 10 bases. This CDR3 has 16 amino acids. CDR3 bases: TGTGCCAGTAGTATAGCCGGGGATAGCTCCTACAATGAGCAGTTCTTC. Protein: CASSIAGDSSYNEQFF.

This chain links TRBV6-5 with TRBJ2-7; 9 nucleotides agree with TRBD1. V shed 0 bases, J shed 6 bases, and the junction held 6 bases outside the gene matches. In germline, CDR1 is MNHEY, CDR2 SVGAGI. The CDR3 is made up of 15 amino acids. CDR3 loop: CASSYSGTGWSEQYF. The CDR3 region has the DNA TGTGCCAGCAGTTACTCTGGGACAGGGTGGTCCGAGCAGTACTTC.

The chain couples TRBV7-9 to TRBJ2-3; tentative D call: TRBD2 (6 bases). Germline loops: CDR1 SEHNR, CDR2 FQNEAQ (reference sequence). The CDR3 runs to 16 residues. V was cut by 0 bases and J by 3 bases, with 13 bases left in between. CDR3 nucleotide sequence: TGTGCCAGCAGCTTAGCGCCGGGAGTGAGTACAGATACGCAGTATTTT. This encodes CASSLAPGVSTDTQYF.

The chain uses TRBV7-9 and TRBJ2-2, with D perhaps being TRBD1 or TRBD2 (5 bases each). Germline V gene data show CDR1 as SEHNR and CDR2 as FQNEAQ (reference sequence). This CDR3 is built from 15 residues. V was pared by 0 bases and J by 3 bases, with 8 bases between. The CDR3 protein is CASSLAGTDTGELFF. The CDR3 DNA follows: TGTGCCAGCAGCTTAGCTGGGACCGACACCGGGGAGCTGTTTTTT.

This chain links TRBV4-1 with TRBJ2-1; D uncertain. Trimming removed 1 base from V and 1 base from J, with 11 bases in between. CDR3 size: 16 residues. The V gene's germline CDR1 is MGHRA and CDR2 YSYEKL. For the CDR3, the DNA is TGCGCCAGCAGCCAAGGCTTTGGTGCGTCCTACAATGAGCAGTTCTTC. Its protein product is CASSQGFGASYNEQFF.

This sequence joins TRBV7-9 and TRBJ1-5; D gene ambiguous. The germline V gene has CDR1 SEHNR and CDR2 FQNEAQ (reference sequence). This CDR3 is 12 amino acids long. V was shortened by 5 bases and J by 4 bases, with 6 bases between the two germline ends. Written as DNA, the CDR3 is TGTGCCAGCAGCCTGTGGAATCAGCCCCAGCATTTT. Its translation: CASSLWNQPQHF.

This clone was counted a single time. The V and J genes are TRBV4-1 and TRBJ2-5, with D unclear. The V and J ends lost 0 bases and 5 bases respectively, with 7 bases between them. Germline CDR1 and CDR2: MGHRA and YSYEKL. CDR3 size: 13 residues. CDR3 sequence (DNA): TGCGCCAGCAGCCAAGAGGGGTTGGAGACCCAGTACTTC. This gives the protein CASSQEGLETQYF.

This sequence joins TRBV25-1 and TRBJ2-7; 10 bases align to TRBD1. Germline-derived CDR1 and CDR2 are MGHDK and SYGVNS. Unmatched junction bases numbered 7, after V lost 5 bases and J lost 3 bases. This CDR3 has 15 amino acids. CDR3 in amino acids: CASSLPGTGVYEQYF. The CDR3 DNA follows: TGTGCCAGCAGTCTCCCCGGGACAGGGGTCTACGAGCAGTACTTC.

The V and J genes are TRBV5-6 and TRBJ2-5; D possibly corresponds to TRBD2 (5 bases). From germline, CDR1 is SGHDT and CDR2 YYEEEE. This CDR3 is built from 13 residues. Trimming took off 6 bases at V and 4 bases at J, with 13 bases between the two ends. The CDR3: CASNPIEGETQYF. As DNA, the CDR3 is TGTGCCAGCAACCCTATTGAGGGAGAGACCCAGTACTTC.

The chain joins TRBV5-8 to TRBJ1-2; D is uncertain. The CDR3 sequence is 13 residues long. Trimming stripped 0 bases from V and 4 bases from J, with 7 bases between. Germline CDR1 reads SGHTS; CDR2 reads YDEGEE. The CDR3 protein is CASSLAVSYGYTF. The DNA of the CDR3 is TGTGCCAGCAGCTTGGCGGTGAGCTATGGCTACACCTTC.

The chain has TRBV4-1 and TRBJ2-1; D gene ambiguous. Germline values: CDR1 MGHRA, CDR2 YSYEKL. This CDR3 spans 14 amino acids. V was cut by 1 base and J by 9 bases, with 13 bases left in between. CDR3 region: CASSQVIGMPEQFF. CDR3 nucleotide sequence: TGCGCCAGCAGCCAAGTAATAGGTATGCCTGAGCAGTTCTTC.

Regarding this clone: Other DNA sequences of this sample code for an identical CDR3. J is TRBJ2-7 and V is TRBV4-1; 15 bases match TRBD2. The CDR3 is 16 residues long. CDR1 and CDR2 (germline): MGHRA, YSYEKL. J lost 2 bases, V lost 6 bases, and 5 bases had no gene match. CDR3 region: CASSQGLAGGTYEQYF. Here the CDR3 DNA reads TGCGCCAGCAGTCAGGGACTAGCGGGAGGAACCTACGAGCAGTACTTC.

This clone was detected once. The chain couples TRBV19 to TRBJ2-7; D is possibly TRBD1 or TRBD2 (5 bases each). The length of the CDR3 is 15 residues. The germline CDR1 and CDR2 sequences are LNHDA and SQIVND (reference sequence). Trimming took off 3 bases at V and 3 bases at J, with 15 bases between the two ends. CDR3 sequence: CASSMRADIGYEQYF. In nucleotides, the CDR3 is TGTGCCAGTAGTATGCGGGCGGACATTGGCTACGAGCAGTACTTC.

The rearrangement links TRBV27 to TRBJ2-1; 10 bases match TRBD2. This CDR3 has 15 residues. With V trimmed by 6 bases and J by 8 bases, 10 bases remained unmatched. The germline V gene encodes CDR1 MNHEY and CDR2 SMNVEV (reference sequence). CDR3 loop: CASRDVAGGWYEQFF. CDR3 DNA: TGTGCCAGCAGGGACGTAGCGGGGGGTTGGTATGAGCAGTTCTTC.

The V gene is TRBV7-8, the J gene TRBJ1-2; 10 bases are shared with TRBD1. CDR1 is SGHVS and CDR2 is FQNEAQ in the germline V gene. The CDR3 has 14 amino acids. With V trimmed by 1 base and J by 7 bases, 3 bases remained unmatched. CDR3 coding DNA: TGTGCCAGCAGCTTAGGGGGGACAGGGGTTGGCTACACCTTC. It specifies CASSLGGTGVGYTF.

The rearrangement joins TRBV5-1 to TRBJ2-4; D unresolved. CDR1 and CDR2 (germline): SGHRS, YFSETQ. This CDR3 region has 15 residues. Trimming cost V 4 bases and J 2 bases, with 13 bases left between them. The CDR3 DNA is TGCGCCAGCAGCCCGCACATGGGAACCAAAAACATTCAGTACTTC. Amino acid sequence: CASSPHMGTKNIQYF.

The rearrangement uses TRBV19 and TRBJ2-7, with TRBD1 as a possible D gene (6 bases). The germline gives CDR1 LNHDA, CDR2 SQIVND (reference sequence). V was cut by 3 bases and J by 7 bases, with 16 bases left in between. CDR3 size: 14 residues. The CDR3 DNA is TGTGCCAGTAGTATGGGACAACACCGATGGGAGCAGTACTTC. This gives the protein CASSMGQHRWEQYF.

CDR3 in DNA: TGTGCCACCCGACAGGGGACTGAAGCTTTCTTT. This encodes CATRQGTEAFF. The chain uses TRBV6-5 and TRBJ1-1; 8 nucleotides align to TRBD1. The CDR3 sequence is 11 residues long. V dropped 10 bases and J dropped 5; count of bases not matched to a gene: 3. Germline V gives CDR1 MNHEY, CDR2 SVGAGI.

The chain is built from TRBV28 and TRBJ1-5; tentative D call: TRBD1 (5 bases). CDR3 length equals 14 residues. Trimming removed 7 bases at V and 6 bases at J, with 16 bases between. Per germline, CDR1 MDHEN and CDR2 SYDVKM. The CDR3, as DNA: TGTGCCAGCACCGACGAGGGCCAGGGTCAGCCCCAGCATTTT. Translated: CASTDEGQGQPQHF.

The chain uses TRBV7-2 and TRBJ1-4, with a weak D call TRBD1 (5 bases). The CDR3 runs 15 residues. V lost 1 base, J lost 8 bases, and 14 bases lay in between. Germline V CDR1 and CDR2: SGHTA, FQGNSA. The DNA for the CDR3 is TGTGCCAGCAGCTTAGGGGGCCAGCGTGGGGAAAAACTGTTTTTT. Translation gives CASSLGGQRGEKLFF. Filled out from reference TRBV7-2 and TRBJ1-4, the complete variable domain reads GAGVSQSPSNKVTEKGKDVELRCDPISGHTALYWYRQSLGQGLEFLIYFQGNSAPDKSGLPSDRFSAERTGGSVSTLTIQRTQQEDSAVYLCASSLGGQRGEKLFFGSGTQLSVL.

V usage is TRBV2 and J usage is TRBJ1-6, with TRBD1 matching 8 bases. CDR1 and CDR2 from the germline V gene are SNHLY and FYNNEI. V dropped 3 bases and J dropped 8; count of bases not matched to a gene: 6. This CDR3 contains 15 residues. CDR3 sequence (DNA): TGTGCCAGCAGTGAGGACAGGGATCACTATTCACCCCTCCACTTT. Translating gives CASSEDRDHYSPLHF.

V usage is TRBV20-1 and J usage is TRBJ2-2; 9 bases are a match to TRBD1. The V segment lost 5 bases and the J segment 14 bases; nucleotides outside the gene matches: 6. This CDR3 is 11 amino acids long. Germline CDR1 is DFQATT and CDR2 is SNEGSKA (reference sequence). This CDR3 is CSAGGDRVLFF. CDR3 coding DNA: TGCAGTGCTGGTGGGGACAGGGTACTGTTTTTT.

V is TRBV2 and J is TRBJ2-1; a possible D gene is TRBD1 (9 bases). Germline V gene data show CDR1 as SNHLY and CDR2 as FYNNEI. The CDR3 is 15 amino acids. V gave up 7 bases and J gave up 4 bases, with 17 bases separating them. CDR3 sequence reads: CASKFSGTGYNEQFF. The CDR3 coding sequence is TGTGCCAGCAAATTTAGCGGGACAGGGTACAATGAGCAGTTCTTC.

The rearrangement joins TRBV7-8 to TRBJ2-1, with a weak D call TRBD2 (5 bases). The germline V and J ends were trimmed by 1 base and 0 bases, with 22 bases remaining between them. The germline CDR1 and CDR2 sequences are SGHVS and FQNEAQ. There are 20 residues in the CDR3. CDR3 sequence reads: CASSLGRNPGSISSYNEQFF. As DNA, the CDR3 is TGTGCCAGCAGCTTAGGCCGGAACCCGGGATCCATCAGCTCCTACAATGAGCAGTTCTTC.